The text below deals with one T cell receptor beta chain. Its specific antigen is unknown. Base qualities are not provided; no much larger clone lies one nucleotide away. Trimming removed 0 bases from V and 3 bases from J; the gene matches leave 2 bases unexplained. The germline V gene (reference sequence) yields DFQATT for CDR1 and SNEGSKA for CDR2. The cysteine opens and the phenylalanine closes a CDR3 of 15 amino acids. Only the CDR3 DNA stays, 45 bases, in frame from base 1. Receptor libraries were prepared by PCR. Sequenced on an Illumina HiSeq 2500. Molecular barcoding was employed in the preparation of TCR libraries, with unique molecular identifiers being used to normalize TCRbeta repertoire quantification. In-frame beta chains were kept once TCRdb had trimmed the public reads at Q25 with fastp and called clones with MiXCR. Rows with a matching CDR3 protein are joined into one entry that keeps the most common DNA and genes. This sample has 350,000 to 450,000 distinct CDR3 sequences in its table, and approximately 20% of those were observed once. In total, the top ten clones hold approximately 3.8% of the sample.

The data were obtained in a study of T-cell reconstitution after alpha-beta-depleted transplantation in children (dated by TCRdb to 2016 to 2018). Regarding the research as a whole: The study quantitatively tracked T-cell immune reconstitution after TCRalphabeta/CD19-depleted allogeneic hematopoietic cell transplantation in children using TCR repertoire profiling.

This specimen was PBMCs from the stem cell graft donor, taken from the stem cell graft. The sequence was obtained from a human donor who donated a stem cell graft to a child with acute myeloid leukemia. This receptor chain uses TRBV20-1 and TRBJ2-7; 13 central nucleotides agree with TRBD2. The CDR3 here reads CSAREGLAGIYEQYF. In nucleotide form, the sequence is TGCAGTGCTAGAGAGGGACTAGCGGGGATCTACGAGCAGTACTTC.